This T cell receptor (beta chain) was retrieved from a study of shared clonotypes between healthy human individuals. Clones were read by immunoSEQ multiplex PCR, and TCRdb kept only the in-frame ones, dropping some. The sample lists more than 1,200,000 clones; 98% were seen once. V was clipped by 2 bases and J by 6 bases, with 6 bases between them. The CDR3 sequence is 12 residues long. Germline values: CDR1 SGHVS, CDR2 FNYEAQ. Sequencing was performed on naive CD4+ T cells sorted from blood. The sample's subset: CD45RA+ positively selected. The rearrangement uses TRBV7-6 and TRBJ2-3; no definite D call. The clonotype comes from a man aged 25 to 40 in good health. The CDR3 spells CASSLISDTQYF. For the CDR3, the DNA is TGTGCCAGCAGCTTAATCTCCGATACGCAGTATTTT.